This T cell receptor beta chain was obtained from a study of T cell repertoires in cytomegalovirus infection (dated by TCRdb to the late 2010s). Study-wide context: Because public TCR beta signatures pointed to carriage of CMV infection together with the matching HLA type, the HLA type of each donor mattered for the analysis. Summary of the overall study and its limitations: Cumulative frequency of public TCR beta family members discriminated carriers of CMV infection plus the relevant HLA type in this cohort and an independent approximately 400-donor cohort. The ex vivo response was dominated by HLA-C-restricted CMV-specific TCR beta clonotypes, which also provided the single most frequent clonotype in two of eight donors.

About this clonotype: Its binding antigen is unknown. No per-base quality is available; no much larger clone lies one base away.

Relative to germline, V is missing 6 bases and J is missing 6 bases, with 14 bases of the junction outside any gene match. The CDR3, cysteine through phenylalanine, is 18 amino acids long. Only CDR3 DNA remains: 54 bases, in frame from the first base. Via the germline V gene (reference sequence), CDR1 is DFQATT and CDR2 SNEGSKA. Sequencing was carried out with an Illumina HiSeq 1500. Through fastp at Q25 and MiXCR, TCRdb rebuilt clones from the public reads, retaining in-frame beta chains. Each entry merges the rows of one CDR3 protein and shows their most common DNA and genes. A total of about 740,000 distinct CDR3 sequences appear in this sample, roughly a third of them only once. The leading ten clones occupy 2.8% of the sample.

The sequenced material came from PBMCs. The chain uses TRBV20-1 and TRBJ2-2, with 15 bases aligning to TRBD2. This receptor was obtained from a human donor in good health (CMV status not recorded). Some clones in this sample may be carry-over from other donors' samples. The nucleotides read TGCAGTGCCAGGGGAGTCGGGACTAGCGGGAGGTTGGCCGGGGAGCTGTTTTTT. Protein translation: CSARGVGTSGRLAGELFF.